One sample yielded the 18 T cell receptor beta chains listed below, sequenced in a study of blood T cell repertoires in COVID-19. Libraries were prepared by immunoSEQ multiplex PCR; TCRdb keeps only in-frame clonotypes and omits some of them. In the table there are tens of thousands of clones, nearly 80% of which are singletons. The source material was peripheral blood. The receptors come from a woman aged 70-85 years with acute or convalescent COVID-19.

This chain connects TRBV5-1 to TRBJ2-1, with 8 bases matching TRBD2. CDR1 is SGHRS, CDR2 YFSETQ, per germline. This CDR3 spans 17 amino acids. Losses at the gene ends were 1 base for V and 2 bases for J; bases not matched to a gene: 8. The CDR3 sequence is CASSLLSGGPTYNEQFF. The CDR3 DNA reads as TGCGCCAGCAGCTTGTTGTCGGGAGGGCCGACCTACAATGAGCAGTTCTTC.

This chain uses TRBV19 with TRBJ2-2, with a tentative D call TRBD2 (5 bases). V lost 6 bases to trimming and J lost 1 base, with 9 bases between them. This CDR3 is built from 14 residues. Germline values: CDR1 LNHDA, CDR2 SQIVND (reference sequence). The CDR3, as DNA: TGTGCCAGTAGCCCTCGGGGGAACACCGGGGAGCTGTTTTTT. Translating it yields CASSPRGNTGELFF.

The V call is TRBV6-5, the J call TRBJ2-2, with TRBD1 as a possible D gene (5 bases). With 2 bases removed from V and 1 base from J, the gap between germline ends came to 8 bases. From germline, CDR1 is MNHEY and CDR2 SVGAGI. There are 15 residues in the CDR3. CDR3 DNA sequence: TGTGCCAGCAGTTACACAGGACGGAACACCGGGGAGCTGTTTTTT. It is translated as CASSYTGRNTGELFF.

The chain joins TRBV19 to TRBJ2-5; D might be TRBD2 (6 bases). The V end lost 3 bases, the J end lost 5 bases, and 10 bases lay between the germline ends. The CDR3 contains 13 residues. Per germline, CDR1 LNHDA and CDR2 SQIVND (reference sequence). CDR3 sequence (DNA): TGTGCCAGTAGTATCGGTGGGAGGGAGACCCAGTACTTC. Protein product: CASSIGGRETQYF.

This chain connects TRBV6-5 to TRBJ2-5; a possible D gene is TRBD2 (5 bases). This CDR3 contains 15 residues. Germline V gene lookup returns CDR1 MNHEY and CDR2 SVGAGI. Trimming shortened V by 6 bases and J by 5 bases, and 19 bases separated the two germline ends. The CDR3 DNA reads TGTGCCAGCAGGTCCTCGGTCGGAGAGGGCGAGACCCAGTACTTC. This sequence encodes CASRSSVGEGETQYF.

CDR3 DNA sequence: TGTGCCAGCTCACCAAATTCGGACTATGGCTACACCTTC. Translation gives CASSPNSDYGYTF. The chain uses TRBV18 and TRBJ1-2, with no clear D. Trimming removed 2 bases from V and 3 bases from J, with 7 bases in between. From germline, CDR1 is KGHSH and CDR2 LQKENI. The CDR3 length is 13 residues. The whole variable domain, filled in from reference TRBV18 and TRBJ1-2, reads NAGVMQNPRHLVRRRGQEARLRCSPMKGHSHVYWYRQLPEEGLKFMVYLQKENIIDESGMPKERFSAEFPKEGPSILRIQQVVRGDSAAYFCASSPNSDYGYTFGSGTRLTVV.

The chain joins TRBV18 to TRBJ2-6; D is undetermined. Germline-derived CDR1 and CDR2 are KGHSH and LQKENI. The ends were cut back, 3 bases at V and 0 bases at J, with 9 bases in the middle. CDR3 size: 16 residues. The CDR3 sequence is CASSPSPGSGANVLTF. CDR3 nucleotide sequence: TGTGCCAGCTCACCGTCCCCAGGCTCTGGGGCCAACGTCCTGACTTTC.

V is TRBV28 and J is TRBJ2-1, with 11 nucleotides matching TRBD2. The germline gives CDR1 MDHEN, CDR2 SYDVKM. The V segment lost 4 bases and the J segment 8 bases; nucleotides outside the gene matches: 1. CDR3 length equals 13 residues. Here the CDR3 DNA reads TGTGCCAGCAGTTGGACTAGCGGGCATGAGCAGTTCTTC. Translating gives CASSWTSGHEQFF.

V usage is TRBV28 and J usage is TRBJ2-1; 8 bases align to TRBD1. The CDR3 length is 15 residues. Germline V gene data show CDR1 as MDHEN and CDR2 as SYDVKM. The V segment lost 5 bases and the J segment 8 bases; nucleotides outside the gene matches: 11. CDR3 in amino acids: CASSTSDRVRDEQFF. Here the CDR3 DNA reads TGTGCCAGCAGTACATCGGACAGGGTGCGGGATGAGCAGTTCTTC.

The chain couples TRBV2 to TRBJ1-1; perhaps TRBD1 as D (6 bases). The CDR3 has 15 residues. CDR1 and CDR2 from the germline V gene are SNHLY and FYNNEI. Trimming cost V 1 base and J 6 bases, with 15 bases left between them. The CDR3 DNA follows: TGTGCCAGCAGTGAAGAGAACAGGGTGAAGGCTGAAGCTTTCTTT. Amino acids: CASSEENRVKAEAFF.

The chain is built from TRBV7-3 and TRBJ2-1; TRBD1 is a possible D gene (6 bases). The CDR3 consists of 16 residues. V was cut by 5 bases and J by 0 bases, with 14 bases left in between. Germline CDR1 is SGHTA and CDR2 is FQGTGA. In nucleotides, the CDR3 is TGTGCCAGCAGCCCCGTCAGGGGTCTCTCCTACAATGAGCAGTTCTTC. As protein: CASSPVRGLSYNEQFF.

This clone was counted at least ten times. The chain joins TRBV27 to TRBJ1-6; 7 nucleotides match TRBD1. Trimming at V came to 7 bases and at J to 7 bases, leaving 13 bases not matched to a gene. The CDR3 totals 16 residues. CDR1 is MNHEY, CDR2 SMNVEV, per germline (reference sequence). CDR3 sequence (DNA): TGTGCCAGCACTCTAGGAGGGGGCCCCGTCAATTCACCCCTCCACTTT. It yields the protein CASTLGGGPVNSPLHF.

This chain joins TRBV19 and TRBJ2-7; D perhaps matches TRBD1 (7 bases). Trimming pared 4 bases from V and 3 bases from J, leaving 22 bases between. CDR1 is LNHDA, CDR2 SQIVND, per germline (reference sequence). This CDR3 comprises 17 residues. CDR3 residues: CASSRAGGPRNGYEQYF. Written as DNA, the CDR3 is TGTGCCAGTAGTAGGGCAGGGGGGCCAAGGAATGGCTACGAGCAGTACTTC.

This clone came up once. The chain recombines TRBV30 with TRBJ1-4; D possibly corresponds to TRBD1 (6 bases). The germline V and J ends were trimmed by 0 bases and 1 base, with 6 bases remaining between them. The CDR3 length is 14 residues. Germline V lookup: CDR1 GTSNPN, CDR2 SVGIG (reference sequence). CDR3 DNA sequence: TGTGCCTGGAGTGTACAGGGAACTAATGAAAAACTGTTTTTT. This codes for CAWSVQGTNEKLFF.

The CDR3 sequence: CASSSRDRGYNEQFF. In DNA, the CDR3 is TGTGCCAGCAGCTCCCGGGACAGGGGCTACAATGAGCAGTTCTTC. The gene calls are TRBV5-5 and TRBJ2-1; TRBD1 matches 10 bases. CDR3 length equals 15 residues. The J segment lost 3 bases and the V segment lost 3 bases, leaving 3 bases of the junction unmatched. Germline values: CDR1 SGHKS, CDR2 YYEKEE (reference sequence).

The CDR3 DNA sequence: TGTGCCAGCAGTTTATTAGGACAGGGTCTCAATCAGCCCCAGCATTTT. It translates to CASSLLGQGLNQPQHF. J is TRBJ1-5 and V is TRBV28; 8 bases are a match to TRBD1. Looked up from germline, CDR1 is MDHEN and CDR2 is SYDVKM. The CDR3 extends over 16 amino acids. After removal of 1 base from V and 3 bases from J, the junction contained 5 bases not matched to a gene.

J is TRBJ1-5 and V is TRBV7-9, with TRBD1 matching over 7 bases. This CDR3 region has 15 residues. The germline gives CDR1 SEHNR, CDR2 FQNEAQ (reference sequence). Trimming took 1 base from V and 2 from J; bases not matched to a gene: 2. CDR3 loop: CASSLEGGGNQPQHF. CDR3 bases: TGTGCCAGCAGCTTAGAAGGGGGCGGCAATCAGCCCCAGCATTTT.

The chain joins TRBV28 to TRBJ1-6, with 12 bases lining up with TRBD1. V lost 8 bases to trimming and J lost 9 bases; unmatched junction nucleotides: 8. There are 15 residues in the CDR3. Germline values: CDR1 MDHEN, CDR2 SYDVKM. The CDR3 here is CASSLPGQGASPLHF. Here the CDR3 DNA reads TGTGCCAGCTCACTCCCGGGACAGGGGGCTTCACCCCTCCACTTT.